The clone carrying this TCR beta chain appeared many times. The time point: patch test 3, about 24 weeks after DPC sensitization. Stated treatment: therapeutic diphenylcyclopropenone sensitization with weekly scalp DPC. The data derive from a study of human T cells and chemical hapten exposure. Between the trimmed V and J ends, which lost 3 bases and 5 bases, there was a span of 8 bases. CDR1 and CDR2 (germline): SGHTA, FQGTGA. This CDR3 has 13 residues. A single record per CDR3 protein comes from TCRdb applying MiXCR to the RACE reads. The sample lists about 76,000 distinct CDR3 sequences, 10% to 15% occurring once.

This receptor was identified in a woman in her forties or fifties with alopecia areata. Some clones in this sample may be carry-over from other donors' samples. This chain connects TRBV7-3 to TRBJ2-1; D is uncertain. This sample comprised whole blood, obtained in connection with sensitization to the hapten diphenylcyclopropenone (DPC). This CDR3 is CASSLSNHNEQFF. CDR3 DNA sequence: TGTGCCAGCAGCTTGTCAAATCACAATGAGCAGTTCTTC. The entire variable domain, with the rest obtained from reference TRBV7-3 and TRBJ2-1, is as follows: GAGVSQTPSNKVTEKGKYVELRCDPISGHTALYWYRQSLGQGPEFLIYFQGTGAADDSGLPNDRFFAVRPEGSVSTLKIQRTERGDSAVYLCASSLSNHNEQFFGPGTRLTVL.